The present T cell receptor beta chain was sequenced within a study of cytomegalovirus exposure and HLA in healthy donors. Study-wide findings and caveats: Other equally common chains were less clonally expanded than HLA-associated TCR beta chains, a later analysis showed. With high specificity and sensitivity, the classifier reportedly diagnosed cytomegalovirus status. Among donors in an Asian-associated ancestry cluster, a later analysis reportedly found fewer N-insertions than the roughly 650-donor mean.

CDR3 length: 18 residues. Germline trimming cut 6 bases from V and 2 bases from J; bases unmatched to any gene: 14. Germline loops: CDR1 SGHNT, CDR2 YYREEE (reference sequence). PCR primers comprised 60 Vbeta and 13 Jbeta primers. Assay used: immunoSEQ multiplex PCR; TCRdb lists only in-frame clones, some missing. The table shows approximately 170,000 clones, with around four fifths occurring only once. As regards this clone: Its antigen is currently unknown.

Those who donated were healthy bone marrow donors. This clonotype originated in a man younger than 30 in good health and CMV-seropositive. Material for sequencing was PBMCs. V and J are TRBV5-4 and TRBJ2-6, with 7 positions matching TRBD2. CDR3 DNA sequence: TGTGCCAGCAACCCGGGGGAGGGTCCCCCCACTGGGGCCAACGTCCTGACTTTC. This sequence encodes CASNPGEGPPTGANVLTF. Supplemented by reference TRBV5-4 and TRBJ2-6, the full variable domain reads ETGVTQSPTHLIKTRGQQVTLRCSSQSGHNTVSWYQQALGQGPQFIFQYYREEENGRGNFPPRFSGLQFPNYSSELNVNALELDDSALYLCASNPGEGPPTGANVLTFGAGSRLTVL.